The text below deals with one TCR beta chain. Its antigen remains unknown. The sample originates from a study of T cells in Graves' hyperthyroidism and ophthalmopathy. Study outcomes and limitations: In blood, most of the thyroid clonotypes expanded above 0.001 were also present.

Amplification yielded TCR beta CDR3 regions, with RNA transcripts as the source. With the HTBI primer set, the TCR CDR3 went through a first round of RT-PCR. TCRdb redid the calling of the multiplex PCR reads with MiXCR, one entry per CDR3 protein. The table has a few hundred thousand distinct CDR3 sequences, about an eighth seen once. CDR1 and CDR2 from the germline V gene are MNHNS and SASEGT. The CDR3 contains 15 residues. V shed 8 bases, J shed 8 bases, and the junction held 17 bases outside the gene matches. The sample taken for sequencing was blood. This sequence originates from a woman in her late teens or twenties with Graves' hyperthyroidism. The chain is built from TRBV6-1 and TRBJ1-2, with TRBD1 matching 7 bases. In DNA form, the CDR3 reads TGTGCCAGCTCTTTCCAGGGGGAAACGACGAGAGGCTACACCTTC. Protein product: CASSFQGETTRGYTF.